The 21 T cell receptor beta chains below come from one sample, sequenced in a study of T cell repertoires in ileal Crohn's disease. Measured with immunoSEQ multiplex PCR; TCRdb has only the in-frame clones, and not every one. The data contain around 15,000 clones, 65% to 85% of them singletons. The sample was ileal tissue. The receptors derive from an adult with Crohn's disease.

The CDR3 DNA reads as TGTGCCAGTAGCAGGGGGGTCTACAATGAGCAGTTCTTC. Translated: CASSRGVYNEQFF. This chain joins TRBV19 and TRBJ2-1; D is possibly TRBD1 (7 bases). Germline lookup yields CDR1 LNHDA and CDR2 SQIVND (reference sequence). The CDR3 loop spans 13 amino acids. Trimming left V 6 bases short and J 3 bases short, with 9 bases between.

This rearrangement joins TRBV5-4 to TRBJ2-3; 9 bases align to TRBD2. The CDR3 runs 16 residues. J lost 4 bases, V lost 1 base, and 7 bases had no gene match. Germline CDR1 reads SGHNT; CDR2 reads YYREEE (reference sequence). CDR3 residues: CASSLRIAGVADTQYF. The DNA for the CDR3 is TGTGCCAGCAGCTTGCGGATAGCGGGAGTGGCAGATACGCAGTATTTT. The full variable domain, in which reference TRBV5-4 and TRBJ2-3 provide the parts outside the CDR3, is ETGVTQSPTHLIKTRGQQVTLRCSSQSGHNTVSWYQQALGQGPQFIFQYYREEENGRGNFPPRFSGLQFPNYSSELNVNALELDDSALYLCASSLRIAGVADTQYFGPGTRLTVL.

V usage is TRBV28 and J usage is TRBJ2-7, with a tentative D call TRBD1 (7 bases). The CDR3 runs 15 residues. Looked up from germline, CDR1 is MDHEN and CDR2 is SYDVKM. Trimming stripped 6 bases from V and 5 bases from J, with 20 bases between. The CDR3 region is CASSPGGPKDNEQYF. The CDR3 nucleotides are TGTGCCAGCAGCCCAGGGGGGCCCAAAGACAACGAGCAGTACTTC.

This chain links TRBV27 with TRBJ2-3; 7 bases are a match to TRBD2. Trimming at V came to 4 bases and at J to 0 bases, leaving 7 bases not matched to a gene. The CDR3 extends over 16 amino acids. Germline V gene data show CDR1 as MNHEY and CDR2 as SMNVEV (reference sequence). The CDR3 reads CASSSVAGVSTDTQYF. DNA of the CDR3: TGTGCCAGCAGTTCCGTCGCGGGAGTGAGCACAGATACGCAGTATTTT.

The gene calls are TRBV28 and TRBJ1-1, with TRBD1 as a possible D gene (6 bases). V was shortened by 10 bases and J by 0 bases, with 12 bases between the two germline ends. There are 13 residues in the CDR3. The germline V gene encodes CDR1 MDHEN and CDR2 SYDVKM. CDR3 sequence (DNA): TGTGCCACCACAGGGTTGGTGAACACTGAAGCTTTCTTT. This gives the protein CATTGLVNTEAFF.

The chain has TRBV4-1 and TRBJ1-5, with no clear D. Germline V CDR1 and CDR2: MGHRA, YSYEKL. Trimming took off 0 bases at V and 1 base at J, with 7 bases between the two ends. The CDR3 extends over 15 amino acids. CDR3 amino acids: CASSQDRGSNQPQHF. DNA for the CDR3: TGCGCCAGCAGCCAAGATAGAGGGAGCAATCAGCCCCAGCATTTT.

The chain has TRBV30 and TRBJ1-5; maybe TRBD1 (5 bases). The CDR3 totals 14 residues. Trimming removed 1 base at V and 2 bases at J, with 9 bases between. The germline CDR1 and CDR2 sequences are GTSNPN and SVGIG (reference sequence). CDR3 residues: CAWSGGDGNQPQHF. The CDR3 DNA sequence: TGTGCCTGGAGTGGGGGGGATGGCAATCAGCCCCAGCATTTT.

The chain combines TRBV30 with TRBJ1-2; D possibly corresponds to TRBD1 (5 bases). Germline V gene sequence: CDR1 GTSNPN, CDR2 SVGIG (reference sequence). The CDR3 runs 11 residues. Trimming took off 6 bases at V and 4 bases at J, with 9 bases between the two ends. The chain's CDR3 is CACGGGYGYTF. The CDR3 DNA is TGTGCCTGTGGGGGGGGCTATGGCTACACCTTC.

The rearrangement uses TRBV6-1 and TRBJ2-5; 9 nucleotides match TRBD2. V shed 1 base and J 5 bases; nucleotides not matched to a gene: 8. CDR1 is MNHNS, CDR2 SASEGT, per germline. This CDR3 is built from 16 residues. The CDR3 nucleotides are TGTGCCAGCAGTGAAGTGTTGGCGGGGGGGCGTGAGACCCAGTACTTC. This gives the protein CASSEVLAGGRETQYF.

The chain carries TRBV2 and TRBJ1-4; 12 bases agree with TRBD1. With V trimmed by 7 bases and J by 2 bases, 8 bases remained unmatched. Germline V gives CDR1 SNHLY, CDR2 FYNNEI. The length of the CDR3 is 17 residues. The CDR3 loop is CASNAGTGGFTNEKLFF. The CDR3 DNA reads TGTGCCAGCAATGCCGGGACAGGGGGCTTCACTAATGAAAAACTGTTTTTT. Full variable domain (missing parts from reference TRBV2 and TRBJ1-4): EPEVTQTPSHQVTQMGQEVILRCVPISNHLYFYWYRQILGQKVEFLVSFYNNEISEKSEIFDDQFSVERPDGSNFTLKIRSTKLEDSAMYFCASNAGTGGFTNEKLFFGSGTQLSVL.

The chain links TRBV18 to TRBJ2-7; D might be TRBD1 (6 bases). V was clipped by 3 bases and J by 2 bases, with 14 bases between them. The CDR3 is 15 amino acids. Germline CDR1 KGHSH, CDR2 LQKENI. CDR3 DNA: TGTGCCAGCTCACCCCGGGACACCTTCACCTACGAGCAGTACTTC. Protein: CASSPRDTFTYEQYF. The variable domain in full, with the rest retrieved from reference TRBV18 and TRBJ2-7, is NAGVMQNPRHLVRRRGQEARLRCSPMKGHSHVYWYRQLPEEGLKFMVYLQKENIIDESGMPKERFSAEFPKEGPSILRIQQVVRGDSAAYFCASSPRDTFTYEQYFGPGTRLTVT.

The chain recombines TRBV18 with TRBJ1-1; D not certain. The CDR3 loop spans 18 amino acids. Germline CDR1 and CDR2: KGHSH and LQKENI. Trimming took 1 base from V and 0 from J, leaving 18 bases between them. In nucleotides, the CDR3 is TGTGCCAGCTCACCACTTCAAGGAGGTACTCTTATGAACACTGAAGCTTTCTTT. Translation: CASSPLQGGTLMNTEAFF.

This chain links TRBV29-1 with TRBJ2-1; TRBD2 matches 13 bases. The CDR3 sequence is 15 residues long. The germline CDR1 and CDR2 sequences are SQVTM and ANQGSEA. V dropped 1 base and J dropped 8; count of bases not matched to a gene: 5. The CDR3 here is CSVEGTSGSSDEQFF. Written as DNA, the CDR3 is TGCAGCGTTGAAGGGACTAGCGGGAGCTCAGATGAGCAGTTCTTC.

The chain recombines TRBV7-2 with TRBJ1-6; TRBD1 might be the D (5 bases). Germline loops: CDR1 SGHTA, CDR2 FQGNSA. This CDR3 spans 16 amino acids. Trimming removed 5 bases at V and 2 bases at J, with 13 bases between. CDR3 region: CASSVYRSTYNSPLHF. CDR3 sequence (DNA): TGTGCCAGCAGCGTATACAGGTCCACCTATAATTCACCCCTCCACTTT.

This rearrangement joins TRBV19 to TRBJ2-6; D might be TRBD1 (6 bases). V was clipped by 5 bases and J by 0 bases, with 17 bases between them. The CDR3 has 18 amino acids. Germline-derived CDR1 and CDR2 are LNHDA and SQIVND (reference sequence). CDR3 nucleotides: TGTGCCAGTAGTTCGGCCGGGACACCACCCTCTGGGGCCAACGTCCTGACTTTC. Translated, it gives CASSSAGTPPSGANVLTF. The whole variable domain, filled in from reference TRBV19 and TRBJ2-6, reads DGGITQSPKYLFRKEGQNVTLSCEQNLNHDAMYWYRQDPGQGLRLIYYSQIVNDFQKGDIAEGYSVSREKKESFPLTVTSAQKNPTAFYLCASSSAGTPPSGANVLTFGAGSRLTVL.

The chain combines TRBV30 with TRBJ1-2; D may be TRBD1 (6 bases). CDR3 size: 13 residues. V was clipped by 1 base and J by 2 bases, with 8 bases between them. The germline gives CDR1 GTSNPN, CDR2 SVGIG (reference sequence). The CDR3 is CAWSAQGNYGYTF. DNA of the CDR3: TGTGCCTGGAGTGCCCAGGGGAACTATGGCTACACCTTC.

The chain is built from TRBV28 and TRBJ2-7, with D hard to call. Germline CDR1 reads MDHEN; CDR2 reads SYDVKM. The CDR3 length is 14 residues. Trimming took off 5 bases at V and 0 bases at J, with 11 bases between the two ends. CDR3 DNA sequence: TGTGCCAGCAGTGAACCCCCCGGCTCCTACGAGCAGTACTTC. Translated: CASSEPPGSYEQYF. Looking up the rest from reference TRBV28 and TRBJ2-7 gives the full variable domain: DVKVTQSSRYLVKRTGEKVFLECVQDMDHENMFWYRQDPGLGLRLIYFSYDVKMKEKGDIPEGYSVSREKKERFSLILESASTNQTSMYLCASSEPPGSYEQYFGPGTRLTVT.

This chain joins TRBV7-2 and TRBJ2-1; TRBD1 might be the D (6 bases). V lost 1 base and J 2 bases, leaving 6 bases between the germline ends. Germline values: CDR1 SGHTA, CDR2 FQGNSA. The CDR3 runs 14 residues. CDR3 coding DNA: TGTGCCAGCAGCTTAGGGACAGCCTACAATGAGCAGTTCTTC. Translating it yields CASSLGTAYNEQFF.

The V and J genes are TRBV5-1 and TRBJ2-7, with 11 bases lining up with TRBD2. Germline V gives CDR1 SGHRS, CDR2 YFSETQ. V shed 5 bases and J 2 bases; nucleotides not matched to a gene: 3. This CDR3 contains 14 residues. CDR3 amino acids: CASRLTSGAYEQYF. CDR3 DNA sequence: TGCGCCAGCAGACTGACTAGCGGGGCCTACGAGCAGTACTTC.

The chain links TRBV29-1 to TRBJ1-1; 10 bases align to TRBD1. The J segment lost 10 bases and the V segment lost 2 bases, leaving 7 bases of the junction unmatched. Germline assignment: CDR1 SQVTM and CDR2 ANQGSEA. The CDR3 length is 13 residues. The CDR3 DNA reads as TGCAGCGTTGAATTGACAGGGGGCAGGGGAGCTTTCTTT. As protein: CSVELTGGRGAFF.

The genes are TRBV9 and TRBJ2-2; 12 bases are shared with TRBD2. The CDR3 runs to 16 residues. J lost 6 bases, V lost 1 base, and 4 bases had no gene match. Germline lookup yields CDR1 SGDLS and CDR2 YYNGEE. The CDR3 region is CASSVRLAGGSGELFF. The DNA for the CDR3 is TGTGCCAGCAGCGTAAGGCTAGCGGGGGGGTCCGGGGAGCTGTTTTTT. Based on the CDR3 plus reference TRBV9 and TRBJ2-2, the full variable domain is DSGVTQTPKHLITATGQRVTLRCSPRSGDLSVYWYQQSLDQGLQFLIQYYNGEERAKGNILERFSAQQFPDLHSELNLSSLELGDSALYFCASSVRLAGGSGELFFGEGSRLTVL.